This TCR beta chain was recovered during a study of blood T cell repertoires in COVID-19. Overall study: Whether acute or convalescent, the COVID-19 samples came from the United States, Italy and Spain. Nucleic acid was either cDNA or gDNA, and it came from T cells, B-cell-depleted T cells, or PBMCs.

In the original workflow: How many nucleated cells were present was estimated from reference gene primer amplification. Produced via immunoSEQ multiplex PCR; TCRdb's table is partial and in-frame only. For V, J and clone size, that table is used; D and trimming come from the DNA. The sample lists around 130,000 clones; around 88% were seen once. This CDR3 has 15 residues. Germline V gene sequence: CDR1 KGHSH, CDR2 LQKENI. Trimming took 3 bases from V and 4 from J; bases not matched to a gene: 5. This clonotype was sampled from a man aged 50-60 years with active or convalescent COVID-19. The sample taken for sequencing was peripheral blood. The chain employs TRBV18 and TRBJ2-4; 8 bases are shared with TRBD1. The CDR3 is CASSPERTGKNIQYF. The CDR3 DNA sequence: TGTGCCAGCTCACCGGAGCGGACAGGGAAAAACATTCAGTACTTC.